Shown below are 26 T cell receptor beta chains from a single sample sequenced in a study of blood T cell repertoires in COVID-19. The protocol was immunoSEQ multiplex PCR, while the TCRdb copy is restricted to in-frame clones and leaves out a portion. This table holds under 400,000 clones, more than 75% found once. The sample taken for sequencing was PBMCs or T cells enriched from blood (not recorded which). The receptors derive from a man aged 40-49 years in a cohort exposed to, infected with or recovered from COVID-19 (not recorded which).

The chain carries TRBV28 and TRBJ1-1, with D perhaps TRBD1 (5 bases). There are 15 residues in the CDR3. V lost 5 bases and J 4 bases, leaving 17 bases between the germline ends. Germline V gene sequence: CDR1 MDHEN, CDR2 SYDVKM. CDR3 in amino acids: CASSRASGGGTEAFF. CDR3 DNA: TGTGCCAGCAGTCGGGCGAGTGGGGGGGGCACTGAAGCTTTCTTT. The variable domain in full, completed from reference TRBV28 and TRBJ1-1, reads DVKVTQSSRYLVKRTGEKVFLECVQDMDHENMFWYRQDPGLGLRLIYFSYDVKMKEKGDIPEGYSVSREKKERFSLILESASTNQTSMYLCASSRASGGGTEAFFGQGTRLTVV.

The genes are TRBV2 and TRBJ1-3; TRBD1 might be the D (5 bases). The germline CDR1 and CDR2 sequences are SNHLY and FYNNEI. Between the trimmed V and J ends, which lost 3 bases and 2 bases, there was a span of 11 bases. The CDR3 loop spans 15 amino acids. The CDR3 loop reads CASSEYRRPGNTIYF. DNA of the CDR3: TGTGCCAGCAGTGAGTACAGGAGACCTGGAAACACCATATATTTT.

The rearrangement uses TRBV1 and TRBJ2-7; the D call in the table, TRBD1, was not verified against the DNA. TRBV1 is flagged as a pseudogene. The CDR3 extends over 18 amino acids. The CDR3 loop reads CTSSQTLHPTGAFREQYF. CDR3 DNA sequence: TGCACCAGCAGCCAGACCCTCCATCCGACAGGGGCGTTTCGCGAGCAGTACTTC.

The chain employs TRBV28 and TRBJ1-1; TRBD1 matches at 7 bases. The length of the CDR3 is 14 residues. Unmatched junction bases numbered 15, after V lost 7 bases and J lost 10 bases. CDR1 and CDR2 from the germline V gene are MDHEN and SYDVKM. The CDR3 nucleotides read TGTGCCAGCACTCGGACAGGCCGAGGGTCGGTAGCTTTCTTT. Its protein product is CASTRTGRGSVAFF.

This clone was observed a handful of times. The chain joins TRBV27 to TRBJ1-6; the D gene is possibly TRBD1 (6 bases). V was trimmed by 8 bases and J by 9 bases, leaving 14 bases between them. The germline V gene encodes CDR1 MNHEY and CDR2 SMNVEV (reference sequence). The CDR3 has 13 amino acids. This CDR3 reads CASSRGAGSPLHF. For the CDR3, the DNA is TGTGCCAGCTCACGGGGGGCTGGTTCACCCCTCCACTTT.

The chain couples TRBV10-3 to TRBJ1-1; D is possibly TRBD1 (6 bases). This CDR3 has 16 amino acids. V gave up 6 bases and J gave up 1 base, with 18 bases separating them. Germline V gene lookup returns CDR1 ENHRY and CDR2 SYGVKD. CDR3 in amino acids: CAISRYWGLENTEAFF. CDR3 DNA sequence: TGTGCCATCAGCCGTTATTGGGGGCTCGAGAACACTGAAGCTTTCTTT.

The gene calls are TRBV1 and TRBJ1-4; TRBD1, the table's D call, was not compared with the DNA. TRBV1 corresponds to a pseudogene. This CDR3 spans 16 amino acids. The DNA for the CDR3 is TGCACCAACACAGGACAGACCAAAGCCACTAATGAAAAACTGTTTTTT. Translating gives CTNTGQTKATNEKLFF.

This clone was counted a single time. The chain combines TRBV7-9 with TRBJ2-1; 7 bases fit TRBD2. The CDR3 has 19 amino acids. Per germline, CDR1 SEHNR and CDR2 FQNEAQ (reference sequence). V was clipped by 2 bases and J by 0 bases; unmatched bases: 13. CDR3 in DNA: TGTGCCAGCAGCTTAACAGCGGGGACGGAGAAAAGCTCCTACAATGAGCAGTTCTTC. As protein: CASSLTAGTEKSSYNEQFF.

The gene calls are TRBV5-1 and TRBJ2-7; 10 nucleotides agree with TRBD2. CDR1 is SGHRS and CDR2 is YFSETQ in the germline V gene. After removal of 2 bases from V and 6 bases from J, the junction contained 11 bases not matched to a gene. This CDR3 region has 16 residues. The CDR3: CASSFTSSGSPREQYF. The CDR3 DNA follows: TGCGCCAGCAGCTTTACATCTAGCGGGAGTCCGCGCGAGCAGTACTTC.

V is TRBV4-1 and J is TRBJ2-5; 14 bases map to TRBD2. CDR1 is MGHRA, CDR2 YSYEKL, per germline. This CDR3 has 16 amino acids. V lost 4 bases, J lost 4 bases, and 5 bases stayed unmatched. In nucleotides, the CDR3 is TGCGCCAGCAGCCCCCAAGGGACTAGCGGGAGAGAGACCCAGTACTTC. Translation gives CASSPQGTSGRETQYF.

This rearrangement joins TRBV27 to TRBJ2-1; a weak D match, TRBD2 (5 bases). This CDR3 has 13 amino acids. The germline V and J ends were trimmed by 4 bases and 4 bases, with 8 bases remaining between them. Germline V gives CDR1 MNHEY, CDR2 SMNVEV (reference sequence). In DNA form, the CDR3 reads TGTGCCAGCAGTTCCAGGAGGTACAATGAGCAGTTCTTC. It encodes CASSSRRYNEQFF.

This rearrangement joins TRBV14 to TRBJ1-2, with a tentative D call TRBD1 (5 bases). Germline V CDR1 and CDR2: SGHDN, FVKESK. This CDR3 comprises 13 residues. Trimming pared 4 bases from V and 4 bases from J, leaving 10 bases between. In DNA, the CDR3 is TGTGCCAGCAGCCCTGACAGAGTCTATGGCTACACCTTC. This encodes CASSPDRVYGYTF.

The chain is built from TRBV5-1 and TRBJ2-2; maybe TRBD1 (6 bases). Germline CDR1 SGHRS, CDR2 YFSETQ. The ends were cut back, 4 bases at V and 2 bases at J, with 12 bases in the middle. This CDR3 is 15 amino acids long. The DNA of the CDR3 is TGCGCCAGCAGCAAACAGGGAACCAACACCGGGGAGCTGTTTTTT. Translating gives CASSKQGTNTGELFF.

V is TRBV28 and J is TRBJ1-1; perhaps TRBD1 as D (6 bases). V dropped 7 bases and J dropped 1 base, with 13 bases sitting between them. The CDR3 extends over 14 amino acids. CDR1 and CDR2 (germline): MDHEN, SYDVKM. Written as DNA, the CDR3 is TGTGCCAGCAAAACAGGGACCTGGAACACTGAAGCTTTCTTT. This translates into CASKTGTWNTEAFF.

As regards this clone: A single base separates this from a much larger clone, so it may be a read error. This chain connects TRBV9 to TRBJ2-7, with 11 bases identical to TRBD1. J was trimmed by 0 bases and V by 4 bases; bases with no gene match: 3. In germline, CDR1 is SGDLS, CDR2 YYNGEE. The CDR3 extends over 15 amino acids. CDR3 in DNA: TGTGCCAGCAGCCACGGACAGGGGGCCTCCTACGAGCAGTACTTC. Encoded protein: CASSHGQGASYEQYF. Based on the CDR3 plus reference TRBV9 and TRBJ2-7, the full variable domain is DSGVTQTPKHLITATGQRVTLRCSPRSGDLSVYWYQQSLDQGLQFLIQYYNGEERAKGNILERFSAQQFPDLHSELNLSSLELGDSALYFCASSHGQGASYEQYFGPGTRLTVT.

This CDR3 reads CAIRRTGDNQPQHF. Here the CDR3 DNA reads TGTGCCATCAGAAGGACAGGGGACAATCAGCCCCAGCATTTT. The chain is built from TRBV10-3 and TRBJ1-5, with 9 bases fitting TRBD1. This CDR3 comprises 14 residues. Germline CDR1 reads ENHRY; CDR2 reads SYGVKD. The V gene end was trimmed by 6 bases and the J gene end by 3 bases; junction bases not matched to a gene: 3.

The chain uses TRBV5-1 and TRBJ1-2; no firm D call. CDR1 and CDR2 (germline): SGHRS, YFSETQ. This CDR3 has 13 residues. V lost 0 bases to trimming and J lost 2 bases, with 5 bases between them. CDR3 nucleotide sequence: TGCGCCAGCAGCTTGGCCGCGAACTATGGCTACACCTTC. Translated, it gives CASSLAANYGYTF. Filled out from reference TRBV5-1 and TRBJ1-2, the complete variable domain reads KAGVTQTPRYLIKTRGQQVTLSCSPISGHRSVSWYQQTPGQGLQFLFEYFSETQRNKGNFPGRFSGRQFSNSRSEMNVSTLELGDSALYLCASSLAANYGYTFGSGTRLTVV.

The rearrangement joins TRBV18 to TRBJ1-1; 9 bases align to TRBD1. Germline lookup yields CDR1 KGHSH and CDR2 LQKENI. V lost 3 bases and J lost 0; bases outside the gene matches: 5. The CDR3 is 16 residues long. The CDR3 bases are TGTGCCAGCTCACCCACAGGGGGCGGCGTGAACACTGAAGCTTTCTTT. Amino acids: CASSPTGGGVNTEAFF.

V gene TRBV4-1 combines with J gene TRBJ2-1, with D unclear. Trimming cost V 1 base and J 3 bases, with 10 bases left between them. Germline V gene sequence: CDR1 MGHRA, CDR2 YSYEKL. This CDR3 comprises 15 residues. The CDR3 reads CASSQGLRNYNEQFF. The CDR3 DNA reads as TGCGCCAGCAGCCAAGGACTCCGCAACTACAATGAGCAGTTCTTC.

This clone has just one count. The rearrangement links TRBV29-1 to TRBJ2-1, with 9 bases that match TRBD2. Trimming at V came to 6 bases and at J to 7 bases, leaving 10 bases not matched to a gene. This CDR3 contains 14 residues. Germline V gene sequence: CDR1 SQVTM, CDR2 ANQGSEA. CDR3 protein: CSVHGLALGNEQFF. The CDR3 nucleotides are TGCAGCGTGCACGGACTAGCGTTGGGGAATGAGCAGTTCTTC.

The V call is TRBV28, the J call TRBJ2-7; D might be TRBD1 (5 bases). V was clipped by 3 bases and J by 1 base, with 19 bases between them. Germline V gene lookup returns CDR1 MDHEN and CDR2 SYDVKM. The CDR3 is 17 residues long. The CDR3 is CASSLPGIGDRSYEQYF. CDR3 DNA sequence: TGTGCCAGCAGTTTGCCAGGGATAGGGGATCGGTCCTACGAGCAGTACTTC.

This sequence joins TRBV5-1 and TRBJ2-7; 8 bases agree with TRBD2. Looked up from germline, CDR1 is SGHRS and CDR2 is YFSETQ. The ends lost 4 bases at V and 1 base at J; junction bases unmatched: 10. This CDR3 contains 16 residues. CDR3 coding DNA: TGCGCCAGCAGCCTAGGAGGTAGCGGGACTTCCTACGAGCAGTACTTC. It yields the protein CASSLGGSGTSYEQYF.

The chain joins TRBV27 to TRBJ1-1, with no clear D. Germline loops: CDR1 MNHEY, CDR2 SMNVEV (reference sequence). Deletions cut 2 bases from V and 1 base from J, with 5 bases between. This CDR3 is 13 amino acids long. The CDR3 DNA follows: TGTGCCAGCAGTTTAGAGAGGAACACTGAAGCTTTCTTT. Protein sequence: CASSLERNTEAFF.

V gene TRBV30 combines with J gene TRBJ2-7; 8 nucleotides agree with TRBD1. Germline lookup yields CDR1 GTSNPN and CDR2 SVGIG (reference sequence). The CDR3 extends over 16 amino acids. V shed 7 bases and J 6 bases; nucleotides not matched to a gene: 20. The CDR3 loop is CAYTSRDRFGYGEQYF. Written as DNA, the CDR3 is TGTGCCTACACGTCCCGGGACAGGTTCGGCTACGGCGAGCAGTACTTC.

The chain links TRBV5-1 to TRBJ1-2, with TRBD1 matching 10 bases. The CDR3 has 15 residues. Per germline, CDR1 SGHRS and CDR2 YFSETQ. The V gene end was trimmed by 0 bases and the J gene end by 4 bases; junction bases not matched to a gene: 3. CDR3 sequence reads: CASSLGGQGFYGYTF. The DNA of the CDR3 is TGCGCCAGCAGCTTGGGGGGACAGGGGTTCTATGGCTACACCTTC.

The chain links TRBV5-1 to TRBJ2-5, with TRBD1 matching over 9 bases. Trimming removed 0 bases from V and 10 bases from J; junction bases left unmatched: 10. Germline lookup yields CDR1 SGHRS and CDR2 YFSETQ. The CDR3 sequence is 15 residues long. The CDR3 loop reads CASSLEPGQGRDQYF. CDR3 DNA sequence: TGCGCCAGCAGCTTGGAGCCGGGACAGGGAAGAGACCAGTACTTC.